The 30 T cell receptor beta chains given below trace back to one sample, sequenced in a study of CD8+CD57+ T cells in acquired aplastic anemia. According to the study, genomic DNA was the template for TCR beta VDJ and CDR3 profiling. In TCRdb, the reads were re-called with MiXCR into one record per CDR3 protein. Seen here are about 190,000 distinct CDR3 sequences, less than 70% observed once, and the top ten hold roughly 15%. Sample: sorted CD4+, CD8+, or CD8+CD57+ T cells (not recorded which) from PBMCs. The receptors originated from a human donor in good health, serving as a control.

This clonotype was recorded at least ten times. The J gene is TRBJ2-3, the V gene TRBV20-1; the D gene is possibly TRBD1 (5 bases). The germline V gene has CDR1 DFQATT and CDR2 SNEGSKA (reference sequence). This CDR3 is 14 amino acids long. Trimming left V 3 bases short and J 2 bases short, with 12 bases between. CDR3 nucleotides: TGCAGTGCTAGGGGGCGAGCCCACACAGATACGCAGTATTTT. Residues: CSARGRAHTDTQYF.

About this clonotype itself: Being one base from a much bigger clone, this may be a read error. V gene TRBV2 combines with J gene TRBJ1-2; 7 bases fit TRBD1. Germline lookup yields CDR1 SNHLY and CDR2 FYNNEI. V gave up 5 bases and J gave up 3 bases; unmatched junction bases: 9. This CDR3 is built from 15 residues. The CDR3 DNA sequence: TGTGCCAGCAGTCTTTCAGGGGGTAATCACTATGGCTACACCTTC. It encodes CASSLSGGNHYGYTF. Based on the CDR3 plus reference TRBV2 and TRBJ1-2, the full variable domain is EPEVTQTPSHQVTQMGQEVILRCVPISNHLYFYWYRQILGQKVEFLVSFYNNEISEKSEIFDDQFSVERPDGSNFTLKIRSTKLEDSAMYFCASSLSGGNHYGYTFGSGTRLTVV.

There are a few counts of this clonotype. This sequence joins TRBV5-8 and TRBJ1-3; the D is unclear. V was shortened by 0 bases and J by 3 bases, with 10 bases between the two germline ends. The CDR3 runs to 15 residues. CDR1 and CDR2 from the germline V gene are SGHTS and YDEGEE. CDR3 loop: CASSLGGFNGNTIYF. The CDR3 coding sequence is TGTGCCAGCAGCTTGGGGGGTTTTAATGGAAACACCATATATTTT.

This clonotype was counted many times. The chain combines TRBV20-1 with TRBJ2-2, with TRBD1 identical over 7 bases. This CDR3 has 17 residues. CDR1 and CDR2 from the germline V gene are DFQATT and SNEGSKA (reference sequence). V was clipped by 2 bases and J by 6 bases; unmatched bases: 15. Written as DNA, the CDR3 is TGCAGTGCTAGATGGGTTAGGGGGCAGTCGAATGCCGGGGAGCTGTTTTTT. Protein: CSARWVRGQSNAGELFF.

This clonotype was found many times. The chain recombines TRBV20-1 with TRBJ1-5; D ambiguous. This CDR3 is 14 amino acids long. Per the germline V gene, CDR1 is DFQATT and CDR2 is SNEGSKA (reference sequence). The V gene lost 5 bases and the J gene lost 2 bases, with 13 bases spanning the gap. The CDR3 region is CSAHSAQGNQPQHF. DNA for the CDR3: TGCAGTGCTCACAGTGCTCAGGGCAATCAGCCCCAGCATTTT.

Only one count was recorded for this clonotype. Sequence at one end of the junction differs from germline and may be a read error. The V call is TRBV4-1, the J call TRBJ1-1; D gene ambiguous. Germline V gene lookup returns CDR1 MGHRA and CDR2 YSYEKL. The CDR3 sequence is 14 residues long. The CDR3 loop reads CASSQREGYTEAFF. The CDR3 bases are TGTGCCAGCAGCCAACGCGAGGGTTACACTGAAGCTTTCTTT.

The chain couples TRBV7-6 to TRBJ1-2, with D perhaps matching TRBD1 (5 bases). V was pared by 5 bases and J by 4 bases, with 14 bases between. This CDR3 has 14 amino acids. Germline V gives CDR1 SGHVS, CDR2 FNYEAQ. In DNA form, the CDR3 reads TGTGCCAGCAGCGTAGATCGGGGCTCCTATGGCTACACCTTC. This codes for CASSVDRGSYGYTF.

V is TRBV7-3 and J is TRBJ2-2; TRBD2 matches at 7 bases. Germline loops: CDR1 SGHTA, CDR2 FQGTGA. With 5 bases clipped from V and 0 bases from J, the junction kept 3 bases outside the gene matches. The CDR3 totals 15 residues. CDR3 sequence reads: CASSPGRSNTGELFF. The CDR3 DNA reads as TGTGCCAGCAGCCCCGGGAGGTCGAACACCGGGGAGCTGTTTTTT.

This clonotype showed up just a few times. The chain recombines TRBV27 with TRBJ2-2; D remains unclear. V was cut by 5 bases and J by 5 bases, with 18 bases left in between. This CDR3 comprises 16 residues. The V gene's germline CDR1 is MNHEY and CDR2 SMNVEV (reference sequence). The CDR3 DNA reads TGTGCCAGCAGTCCCCAAAGGTTCTGGGAAACCGGGGAGCTGTTTTTT. Amino acids: CASSPQRFWETGELFF.

This clonotype was seen ten or more times. This chain joins TRBV7-6 and TRBJ2-1; the match to TRBD1 covers 7 bases. The junction had 7 bases not matched to a gene; V was cut back by 5 bases and J by 3 bases. This CDR3 is built from 15 residues. Germline loops: CDR1 SGHVS, CDR2 FNYEAQ. The CDR3 DNA follows: TGTGCCAGCAGCAAGGGACAGCGAAGCTACAATGAGCAGTTCTTC. This codes for CASSKGQRSYNEQFF.

The chain combines TRBV10-3 with TRBJ1-6; 12 nucleotides align to TRBD1. Per the germline V gene, CDR1 is ENHRY and CDR2 is SYGVKD. Germline trimming cut 4 bases from V and 7 bases from J; bases unmatched to any gene: 5. The CDR3 is 16 residues long. The CDR3 DNA follows: TGTGCCATCAGTGCTGGGACAGGGGGCAAGAATTCACCCCTCCACTTT. This translates into CAISAGTGGKNSPLHF.

This clonotype has ten or more counts. The chain is built from TRBV13 and TRBJ1-1, with D unresolved. V was trimmed by 5 bases and J by 1 base, leaving 8 bases between them. This CDR3 has 13 amino acids. Per the germline V gene, CDR1 is PRHDT and CDR2 is FYEKMQ (reference sequence). The CDR3 DNA reads TGTGCCAGCAGCCTAATACAGAACACTGAAGCTTTCTTT. Its translation is CASSLIQNTEAFF.

This clonotype was observed at least ten times. The chain combines TRBV7-2 with TRBJ2-3; 9 nucleotides agree with TRBD2. The CDR3 runs to 17 residues. Trimming removed 2 bases from V and 2 bases from J; junction bases left unmatched: 8. The germline gives CDR1 SGHTA, CDR2 FQGNSA. In DNA form, the CDR3 reads TGTGCCAGCAGCTTACCCCCTGGCGGGGGGGTCACAGATACGCAGTATTTT. Its translation: CASSLPPGGGVTDTQYF.

On this clonotype: Here the CDR3 omits its conserved ending phenylalanine or tryptophan, so a read error is the likely source. The chain is built from TRBV10-3 and TRBJ2-7; 8 bases fit TRBD2. This CDR3 is 13 amino acids long. V shed 10 bases and J 8 bases; nucleotides not matched to a gene: 13. CDR1 and CDR2 (germline): ENHRY, SYGVKD. This chain's CDR3 is CASSAGALVKQYL. As DNA, the CDR3 is TGTGCCAGCTCAGCGGGGGCCCTTGTGAAGCAGTACCTC.

This clonotype was detected ten times or more. The chain employs TRBV10-3 and TRBJ1-6; 10 positions match TRBD1. The germline gives CDR1 ENHRY, CDR2 SYGVKD. The junction had 4 bases not matched to a gene; V was cut back by 7 bases and J by 7 bases. This CDR3 is built from 14 residues. CDR3 amino acids: CAIKPGQGNSPLHF. The CDR3 region has the DNA TGTGCCATCAAACCGGGACAGGGGAATTCACCCCTCCACTTT.

This chain connects TRBV11-3 to TRBJ2-2, with D perhaps matching TRBD2 (6 bases). CDR1 is SGHNT, CDR2 YENEEA, per germline. Trimming removed 5 bases from V and 8 bases from J, with 15 bases in between. The CDR3 is made up of 14 amino acids. CDR3 sequence reads: CASSPHREKGELFF. Here the CDR3 DNA reads TGTGCCAGCAGCCCCCATCGGGAGAAAGGGGAGCTGTTTTTT. Full variable domain (rest looked up from reference TRBV11-3 and TRBJ2-2): EAGVVQSPRYKIIEKKQPVAFWCNPISGHNTLYWYLQNLGQGPELLIRYENEEAVDDSQLPKDRFSAERLKGVDSTLKIQPAELGDSAVYLCASSPHREKGELFFGEGSRLTVL.

This clonotype was seen just once. This rearrangement joins TRBV5-1 to TRBJ1-1; D remains unclear. The CDR3 contains 15 residues. CDR1 is SGHRS and CDR2 is YFSETQ in the germline V gene. The ends were cut back, 0 bases at V and 4 bases at J, with 13 bases in the middle. The CDR3 DNA reads TGCGCCAGCAGCTTGGCCGCGGGGTTTGGCACTGAAGCTTTCTTT. Translated, it gives CASSLAAGFGTEAFF.

V is TRBV15 and J is TRBJ1-4; possible D gene TRBD1, 6 bases. Germline CDR1 is LNHNV and CDR2 is YYDKDF (reference sequence). V lost 0 bases and J 5 bases, leaving 16 bases between the germline ends. CDR3 length: 17 residues. CDR3 in DNA: TGTGCCACCAGCAGAGATACAGGGACTCCGTACAATGAAAAACTGTTTTTT. Residues: CATSRDTGTPYNEKLFF.

The chain joins TRBV19 to TRBJ1-2; D remains ambiguous. V was cut by 0 bases and J by 4 bases, with 12 bases left in between. The CDR3 is 15 amino acids. Germline V lookup: CDR1 LNHDA, CDR2 SQIVND (reference sequence). The CDR3 here is CASSIERNRGYGYTF. The DNA of the CDR3 is TGTGCCAGTAGTATAGAGAGGAACAGAGGCTATGGCTACACCTTC.

This clonotype was picked up many times. This chain joins TRBV11-2 and TRBJ2-1; a weak D match, TRBD1 (5 bases). Trimming removed 0 bases at V and 0 bases at J, with 6 bases between. The germline CDR1 and CDR2 sequences are SGHAT and FQNNGV. The CDR3 consists of 15 residues. CDR3 DNA sequence: TGTGCCAGCAGCTTAGAGGGGCCCTCCTACAATGAGCAGTTCTTC. Its translation: CASSLEGPSYNEQFF.

This chain links TRBV7-9 with TRBJ2-1; the match to TRBD2 covers 12 bases. J lost 8 bases, V lost 5 bases, and 13 bases had no gene match. The CDR3 is 17 residues long. Germline V gene data show CDR1 as SEHNR and CDR2 as FQNEAQ (reference sequence). The CDR3 here is CASSPDRASGGADEQFF. The CDR3 DNA is TGTGCCAGCAGCCCGGACAGGGCTAGCGGGGGGGCCGATGAGCAGTTCTTC.

This chain joins TRBV25-1 and TRBJ2-1, with D possibly TRBD1 on 5 matching bases. V was clipped by 3 bases and J by 4 bases, with 7 bases between them. CDR1 is MGHDK and CDR2 is SYGVNS in the germline V gene. The CDR3 is 13 amino acids. CDR3 sequence: CASSDAGYNEQFF. In DNA, the CDR3 is TGTGCCAGCAGTGACGCAGGGTACAATGAGCAGTTCTTC.

This clonotype was counted many times. The rearrangement uses TRBV5-4 and TRBJ2-1; 10 nucleotides align to TRBD2. The germline V gene has CDR1 SGHNT and CDR2 YYREEE (reference sequence). The ends lost 0 bases at V and 9 bases at J; junction bases unmatched: 3. The CDR3 length is 14 residues. For the CDR3, the DNA is TGTGCCAGCAGCTTGGCTAGCGGGGGCGGTGAGCAGTTCTTC. The encoded protein is CASSLASGGGEQFF.

For this clonotype: One end of the junction does not line up with germline, which may come from a read error. The V call is TRBV7-9, the J call TRBJ1-2, with 9 bases identical to TRBD1. Germline loops: CDR1 SEHNR, CDR2 FQNEAQ (reference sequence). The CDR3 length is 17 residues. The CDR3 DNA reads TGTGCCAGCAGTCTTCCGGTGGCGGGACAGGGTAAAGATGGCCACACCTTC. This codes for CASSLPVAGQGKDGHTF.

The chain recombines TRBV20-1 with TRBJ2-7; D call uncertain. With 2 bases removed from V and 8 bases from J, the gap between germline ends came to 19 bases. The CDR3 runs to 14 residues. Germline lookup yields CDR1 DFQATT and CDR2 SNEGSKA (reference sequence). The CDR3 loop reads CSARIGLGQPQQYF. CDR3 DNA sequence: TGCAGTGCTAGAATTGGGCTTGGTCAGCCCCAGCAGTACTTC.

The chain links TRBV6-5 to TRBJ1-1; D not certain. Trimming shortened V by 1 base and J by 4 bases, and 13 bases separated the two germline ends. Germline CDR1 MNHEY, CDR2 SVGAGI. The CDR3 extends over 15 amino acids. The CDR3 loop is CASSYLGRVGTEAFF. DNA for the CDR3: TGTGCCAGCAGTTACTTGGGGAGAGTAGGCACTGAAGCTTTCTTT.

Points on this clonotype: A junction end diverges from the germline sequence, so it may reflect a read error. The chain couples TRBV19 to TRBJ2-1; the D is unclear. CDR3 length: 16 residues. Germline loops: CDR1 LNHDA, CDR2 SQIVND (reference sequence). The CDR3 region is CASSIQHLSSHNERFF. The CDR3 DNA is TGTGCCAGTAGTATTCAACACCTGAGCTCCCACAATGAGCGGTTCTTC.

The chain has TRBV12-3 or TRBV12-4 and TRBJ1-2; D not resolved. With 4 bases removed from V and 4 bases from J, the gap between germline ends came to 7 bases. CDR3 length: 12 amino acids. This chain's CDR3 is CASSWGGYGYTF. CDR3 bases: TGTGCCAGCAGTTGGGGTGGCTATGGCTACACCTTC.

This clonotype has a count of ten or more. This chain links TRBV7-9 with TRBJ1-1; 7 nucleotides agree with TRBD1. V dropped 2 bases and J dropped 3; count of bases not matched to a gene: 3. The germline V gene encodes CDR1 SEHNR and CDR2 FQNEAQ (reference sequence). CDR3 length: 14 residues. Here the CDR3 DNA reads TGTGCCAGCAGCTTACGTAGGGGGCACACTGAAGCTTTCTTT. Protein: CASSLRRGHTEAFF.

This clonotype was detected many times. The chain links TRBV19 to TRBJ1-6; no firm D call. This CDR3 is built from 14 residues. The V gene's germline CDR1 is LNHDA and CDR2 SQIVND (reference sequence). Trimming stripped 4 bases from V and 10 bases from J, with 14 bases between. This chain's CDR3 is CASSTGPLDSPLHF. The CDR3 DNA is TGTGCCAGTAGTACAGGACCATTAGACTCACCCCTCCACTTT.